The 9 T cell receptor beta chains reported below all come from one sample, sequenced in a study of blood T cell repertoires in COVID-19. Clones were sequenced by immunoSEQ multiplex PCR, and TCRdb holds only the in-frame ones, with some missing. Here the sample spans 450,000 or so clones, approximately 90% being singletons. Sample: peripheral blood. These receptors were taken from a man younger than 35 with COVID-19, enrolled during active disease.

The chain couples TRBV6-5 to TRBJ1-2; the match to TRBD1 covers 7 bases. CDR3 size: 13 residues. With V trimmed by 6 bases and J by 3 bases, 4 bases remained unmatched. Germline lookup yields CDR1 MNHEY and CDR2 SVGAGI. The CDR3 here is CASRGTEYYGYTF. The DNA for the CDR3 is TGTGCCAGCAGGGGGACAGAATACTATGGCTACACCTTC.

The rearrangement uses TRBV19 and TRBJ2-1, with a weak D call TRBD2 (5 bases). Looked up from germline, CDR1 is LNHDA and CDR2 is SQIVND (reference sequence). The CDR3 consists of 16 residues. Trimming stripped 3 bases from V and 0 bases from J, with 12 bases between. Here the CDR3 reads CASSIDGGSSYNEQFF. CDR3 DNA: TGTGCCAGTAGTATCGATGGCGGGTCCTCCTACAATGAGCAGTTCTTC.

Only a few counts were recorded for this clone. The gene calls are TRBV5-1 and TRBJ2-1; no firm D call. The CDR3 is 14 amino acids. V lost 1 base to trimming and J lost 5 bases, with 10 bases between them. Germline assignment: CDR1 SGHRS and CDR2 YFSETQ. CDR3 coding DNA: TGCGCCAGCAGCTTGACGAGGTCCGACAATGAGCAGTTCTTC. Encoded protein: CASSLTRSDNEQFF.

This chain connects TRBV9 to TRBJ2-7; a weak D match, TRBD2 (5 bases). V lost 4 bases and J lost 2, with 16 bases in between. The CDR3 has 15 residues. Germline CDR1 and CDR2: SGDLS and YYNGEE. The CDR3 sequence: CASSPRGQQAYEQYF. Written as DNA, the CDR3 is TGTGCCAGCAGCCCACGAGGGCAGCAGGCCTACGAGCAGTACTTC.

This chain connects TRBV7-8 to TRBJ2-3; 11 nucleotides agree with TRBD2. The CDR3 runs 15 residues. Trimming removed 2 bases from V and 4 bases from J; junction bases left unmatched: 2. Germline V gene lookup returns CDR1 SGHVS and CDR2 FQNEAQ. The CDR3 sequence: CASSLSLAGADTQYF. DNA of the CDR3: TGTGCCAGCAGCTTATCACTAGCGGGGGCAGATACGCAGTATTTT.

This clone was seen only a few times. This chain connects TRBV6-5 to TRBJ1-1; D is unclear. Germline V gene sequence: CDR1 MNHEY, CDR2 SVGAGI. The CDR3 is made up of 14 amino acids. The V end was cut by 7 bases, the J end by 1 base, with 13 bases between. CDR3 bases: TGTGCCAGCACCCCCCACAGAAAGAACACTGAAGCTTTCTTT. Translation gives CASTPHRKNTEAFF.

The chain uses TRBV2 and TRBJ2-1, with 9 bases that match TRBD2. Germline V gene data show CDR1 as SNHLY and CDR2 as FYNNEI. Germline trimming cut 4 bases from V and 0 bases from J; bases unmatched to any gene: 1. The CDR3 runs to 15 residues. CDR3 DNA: TGTGCCAGCAGTGTTAGCGGGAGCTCCTACAATGAGCAGTTCTTC. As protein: CASSVSGSSYNEQFF.

The CDR3: CASSQAPLGELFF. DNA of the CDR3: TGTGCCAGCAGCCAAGCCCCCCTCGGGGAGCTGTTTTTT. This chain links TRBV3-1 (or the pseudogene TRBV3-2) with TRBJ2-2, with no clear D. The CDR3 is 13 residues long. The germline V gene encodes CDR1 LGHDT and CDR2 YNNKEL (reference sequence). V lost 1 base and J lost 7, with 7 bases in between.

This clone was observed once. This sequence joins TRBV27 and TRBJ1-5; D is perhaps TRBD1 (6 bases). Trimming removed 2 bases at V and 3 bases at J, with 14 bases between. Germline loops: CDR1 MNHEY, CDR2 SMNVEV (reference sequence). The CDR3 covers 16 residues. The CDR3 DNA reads TGTGCCAGCAGTTTACTCGGGGGGACAAACAATCAGCCCCAGCATTTT. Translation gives CASSLLGGTNNQPQHF.